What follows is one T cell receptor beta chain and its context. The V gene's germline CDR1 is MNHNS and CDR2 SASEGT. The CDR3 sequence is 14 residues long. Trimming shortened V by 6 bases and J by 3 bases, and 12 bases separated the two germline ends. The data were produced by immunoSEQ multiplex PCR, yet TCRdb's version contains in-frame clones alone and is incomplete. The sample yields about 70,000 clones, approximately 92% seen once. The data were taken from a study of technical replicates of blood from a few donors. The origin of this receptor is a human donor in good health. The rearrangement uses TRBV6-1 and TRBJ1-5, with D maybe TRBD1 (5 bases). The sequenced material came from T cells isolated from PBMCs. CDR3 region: CASREGLFNQPQHF. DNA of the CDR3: TGTGCCAGCAGGGAGGGACTTTTCAATCAGCCCCAGCATTTT.